The entry that follows covers one T cell receptor (beta chain) sequence. Its specific antigen is unknown. No quality values exist for individual bases; no much larger clone is one base distant. These data are taken from a study of cytomegalovirus exposure and HLA in healthy donors (dated by TCRdb to 2017 to 2019). For the study in its entirety: An earlier analysis of fewer than 750 of the donors reported approximately 260 Gb of sequence data and 95 million to 140 million unique TCR beta sequences obtained from approximately 180 million T cells. An early release covering roughly 600 HLA-typed donors comprised approximately 300 gigabases of sequencing data and around 80 million unique TCR sequences. The genetic ancestry cluster associated with self-reported Caucasian donors included about four fifths of the roughly 390 genotyped donors. The study was designed to test whether signatures of past pathogen exposure could be identified by cataloging public T cell receptors. The study profiled the T cell repertoires of about 640 subjects by immunosequencing and related them to cytomegalovirus serostatus. Along with the approximately 700-subject first cohort, a separate validation cohort of over a hundred different subjects was used. To predict cytomegalovirus infection status, the study combined high-throughput TCR immunosequencing, statistical association of individual TCRs with disease status, and machine learning. A later analysis re-examined previously published TCR beta repertoires from 600 to 700 donors and added high-resolution HLA genotyping to investigate patterns of TCR occurrence. In the later analysis, no new phenotypic data were used to find candidate immune exposures; instead, reliance was placed on TCR beta sequences and their occurrence across donors. In an earlier analysis of 587 of the donors, high-throughput TCR beta sequencing was used to judge whether each TCR beta V gene segment behaved as functional or pseudogenic. Donor age, sex, ethnicity and CMV serostatus were compiled together with the repertoire data. A later genetic analysis took genome-wide SNP genotypes for about three fifths of the roughly 670 donors and used that subset as a discovery cohort. All discovery cohort repertoires had been generated on a single sequencing platform. HLA typing covered class I and class II loci at four-digit resolution. The number of donors typed differed by locus, with about 629-630 for A, B, C, DRB1 and DQB1, roughly 520 for DQA1, 600 to 610 for DPA1, and over 400 for DPB1. Because of strong linkage in the cohort, 4 to 6 DR-DQ haplotypes were treated as single units for association and clustering. On average, roughly 250,000 unique TCR beta nucleotide sequences were sequenced per donor among a few hundred genotyped donors of the cohort, with roughly 18% of those sequences being non-productive. Findings and caveats that apply to the study as a whole: When HLA alleles, especially DR and DQ, strongly co-occurred, attributing TCR associations to individual alleles was difficult. According to the authors, the approach could potentially be generalized to other disease states and immunological phenotypes. Presence/absence analyses assumed roughly uniform sequencing depth across donors, an assumption that may not hold. An association between a missense DCLRE1C variant and V-gene and J-gene trimming of TCR beta chains was found in a later genetic analysis and replicated in an independent cohort. Some IMGT-functional V segments, including TRBV6-2 and TRBV6-3, could not be distinguished by the 87-base-pair reads and were therefore excluded. Because HLA typing was unavailable for some donors at each locus, only the typed subset was used in association tests. A further reported finding was that TCR beta sequences accurately predicted the HLA-A and HLA-B alleles for most subjects in the first cohort. In the study, some 180 TCR beta chains were listed as associated with cytomegalovirus. A cluster of highly shared sequence variants was judged likely to be a technical artifact of the sequencing pipeline. The classifier was reported to diagnose cytomegalovirus status with high specificity and sensitivity in both the original cohort and the validation cohort. In a later analysis, TCR association rates were found to vary across HLA loci, with the most associated TCRs seen for DRB1 alleles and the fewest for HLA-C alleles. In an earlier analysis of more than 450 of the donors, most TCR beta V segments were observed in productive rearrangements about 87% or about 30% of the time, broadly matching IMGT annotations. A few of the identified cytomegalovirus-associated TCR beta chains were confirmed in vitro to be specific for cytomegalovirus antigens. Immune exposure information for the cohort was limited to CMV serostatus. Most TCR sequences were observed very rarely across donors, whereas some public TCRs were present in many individuals. In a later analysis, about 16,000 TCR beta sequences were associated with specific HLA alleles at a false discovery rate of 0.05. Only TCR beta chains were sequenced in this cohort, and the absence of alpha or paired-chain data limited detectable features. Because counts were too low, seventeen rarely observed V segments, including chromosome 9 orphons, were excluded from the earlier analysis of 587 of the donors. In a later analysis, most CMV-associated TCR beta chains were found to appear HLA-restricted, with HLA associations seemingly driven largely by CMV exposure. A later genetic analysis reported fewer N-insertions in productive TCRs among donors in an Asian-associated ancestry cluster than the roughly 700-donor mean. In a later analysis, HLA-associated TCR beta chains showed more clonal expansion and lower generation probabilities than non-associated chains that were equally common. Linkage disequilibrium might explain the correlated functional status among segregating V segments, but an unknown experimental factor could not be excluded. A later analysis reported that several top co-occurrence clusters appeared linked to parvovirus B19, influenza, CMV and Epstein-Barr virus.

The cohort was made up of 666 healthy bone marrow donors. At the time of sampling, all cohort members were nominally healthy, though unrecorded immune exposures were likely present. The donor tested CMV seropositive and was one of the 289 seropositive cohort members. A peripheral blood sample was collected from each donor, and TCR beta sequencing was performed on peripheral blood mononuclear cells. Genomic DNA was extracted from the blood cell samples with the Qiagen DNeasy Blood Extraction Kit. The library relied on the immunoSEQ multiplex PCR assay. For the multiplex PCR, a mixture combining 60 forward primers for TCR Vbeta segments and 13 reverse primers for TCR Jbeta segments was used. Amplification of the CDR3 region of rearranged TCR beta genes was performed with a multiplex PCR assay on genomic DNA. On the Illumina HiSeq System, the amplified TCR beta libraries were sequenced as 87-base-pair reads. The source study handled its data this way. A later analysis counted about 76 million unique TCR beta chains across the 550 to 800 repertoires, and some 11 million of these chains were shared by at least two donors. Raw reads were error-corrected and collapsed into unique sequences by a nearest-neighbor algorithm in which closely related sequences were merged to remove PCR and sequencing errors. Alignment of CDR3 sequences to IMGT reference sequences was used to assign V, D and J gene segments. For a sequence to be retained, a match of at least six nucleotides to both a V gene segment and a J gene segment was required. Rearrangements were classified as productive when the CDR3 lacked stop codons and remained in frame with V and J, and all other rearrangements were classified as non-productive. Following IMGT convention, CDR3 was defined as the stretch from the second conserved V-encoded cysteine up to the conserved J-encoded phenylalanine. The earlier analysis of approximately 590 of the donors excluded any sequence lacking an unambiguous match to a single V gene segment. In an earlier analysis of 500 to 750 of the donors, V segments were called functional above 56.7% productive rearrangements and were called segregating when the between-donor standard deviation exceeded 5%. A statistical classification framework was built to diagnose cytomegalovirus status from the catalog of TCR beta chain sequences. V and J gene assignment, in a later analysis, came from comparing TCR nucleotide sequences with IMGT/GENE-DB human TR gene sequences. In a later analysis, CDR3 sequences and most-parsimonious VDJ recombination scenarios were assigned using the TCRdist pipeline. In a later analysis, every TCR beta chain was defined by the combination of its CDR3 amino acid sequence and its V-gene family, and reads without a unique V-gene family were dropped. A later analysis removed 550 to 650 highly shared, low-generation-probability nucleotide sequences to deal with suspected cross-contamination and a sequencing artifact. In a later analysis, a clonal expansion index was calculated for each public chain from normalized within-repertoire ranks of inferred template counts. Generation probabilities in a later analysis came from a VDJ recombination model fitted to out-of-frame rearrangements, and those results were checked against IGoR. In a later analysis, hypergeometric tests were used to score TCR-TCR, TCR-HLA and TCR-CMV co-occurrence, with a repertoire-size bias correction applied to TCR pairs. A later analysis estimated false discovery rates by permuting HLA or CMV assignments 20 times. In a later analysis, co-occurring TCRs were grouped using DBSCAN, with TCRdist sequence similarity added in when clustering inside HLA-allele-positive subsets. Repertoires with fewer than 30,000 or more than 120,000 public chains were left out of co-occurrence clustering, as were five repertoires with anomalous nucleotide sharing. Sourced from immuneACCESS, this table was stored by TCRdb with only in-frame sequences that have V and J called. A share of the clones is absent; for the studies checked, an unresolved V gene accounts for under half, and the remainder has no known explanation. Clone size and V and J calls were adopted from that table, with D and trimming inferred from the DNA. Counted in this sample were fewer than 150,000 clones; more than 80% of them appeared once. The ten most abundant clones make up over 6.5% of the sample.

From a lookup of the germline V gene (reference sequence), CDR1 and CDR2 are MNHNY and SVGAGI. Trimming removed 5 bases from V and 7 bases from J; the gene matches leave 10 bases unexplained. The CDR3 spans 15 residues, from the cysteine through the phenylalanine. The read is trimmed to its CDR3 DNA, 45 bases read in frame from base 1. Sequenced sample: PBMCs. The TCR comes from a woman in her 30s in good health and CMV-seropositive. The rearranged segments are TRBV6-6 and TRBJ1-2; 10 central bases correspond to TRBD1. The CDR3 protein: CASSRGQGGDRGYTF. In nucleotides, the sequence is TGTGCCAGCAGTCGCGGACAGGGGGGAGATCGTGGCTACACCTTC.